A single sample gave rise to the 14 T cell receptor beta chains below, sequenced in a study of T cells in Graves' hyperthyroidism and ophthalmopathy. Authors of the study amplified TCR beta CDR3 regions from RNA transcripts. Primed by the HTBI set, a first-round RT-PCR was run on the TCR CDR3. Via MiXCR, TCRdb re-called the multiplex PCR reads, giving one row per CDR3 protein. The sample shows about 580,000 distinct CDR3 sequences, more than 45% of them seen only once. The specimen sequenced was peripheral blood or thyroid tissue (not recorded which). Every receptor here comes from a woman younger than 30 with Graves' hyperthyroidism.

Points on this clonotype: The junction and the germline gene differ at one end; a read error may be behind it. The chain couples TRBV19 to TRBJ2-5, with 7 positions matching TRBD2. The V gene's germline CDR1 is LNHDA and CDR2 SQIVND (reference sequence). The CDR3 has 14 residues. The CDR3 protein is CASSQRGLAGTRYF. CDR3 nucleotides: TGTGCCAGCAGCCAGCGGGGCCTGGCCGGGACCCGGTACTTC.

This clonotype was recorded at least ten times. V gene TRBV5-6 combines with J gene TRBJ1-5; TRBD1 agrees at 8 bases. In germline, CDR1 is SGHDT, CDR2 YYEEEE. The CDR3 loop spans 15 amino acids. V lost 4 bases and J lost 7; bases outside the gene matches: 10. Here the CDR3 DNA reads TGTGCCAGCAGCCGTGGGACAGGTCAATGGCAGCCCCAGCATTTT. Its protein is CASSRGTGQWQPQHF.

This chain links TRBV7-3 with TRBJ2-2; no reliable D call. This CDR3 is 13 amino acids long. Germline loops: CDR1 SGHTA, CDR2 FQGTGA. CDR3 region: CARAGYLTGELFF. DNA for the CDR3: TGTGCTAGAGCCGGTTATCTCACCGGGGAGCTGTTTTTT.

To note about this clonotype: This could be a read error, since a much larger clone is one nucleotide away. The chain joins TRBV5-8 to TRBJ2-2; 10 bases fit TRBD1. The CDR3 spans 16 residues. Germline CDR1 reads SGHTS; CDR2 reads YDEGEE. The V segment lost 4 bases and the J segment 3 bases; nucleotides outside the gene matches: 6. In nucleotides, the CDR3 is TGTGCCAGCAGCCCGACAGGGGGCGCGTACACCGGGGAGCTGTTTTTT. This encodes CASSPTGGAYTGELFF.

The V and J genes are TRBV29-1 and TRBJ2-7, with D possibly matching TRBD2 (7 bases). The CDR3 extends over 14 amino acids. Germline V gene sequence: CDR1 SQVTM, CDR2 ANQGSEA. The V gene lost 7 bases and the J gene lost 3 bases, with 19 bases spanning the gap. Here the CDR3 DNA reads TGCAGCGCCGGCGGGAGACAGGCTCTCTACGAGCAGTACTTC. It codes for CSAGGRQALYEQYF.

This clonotype was seen only a few times. The chain recombines TRBV7-8 with TRBJ2-2, with a weak D call TRBD1 (5 bases). CDR3 length equals 15 residues. V dropped 3 bases and J dropped 6 bases, with 14 bases sitting between them. From germline, CDR1 is SGHVS and CDR2 FQNEAQ. The CDR3 nucleotides are TGTGCCAGCAGCTTTTGGCAGGGCAGCTCCGGGGAGCTGTTTTTT. It encodes CASSFWQGSSGELFF. The full variable domain, completed using reference TRBV7-8 and TRBJ2-2, is GAGVSQSPRYKVAKRGQDVALRCDPISGHVSLFWYQQALGQGPEFLTYFQNEAQLDKSGLPSDRFFAERPEGSVSTLKIQRTQQEDSAVYLCASSFWQGSSGELFFGEGSRLTVL.

The J gene is TRBJ1-2, the V gene TRBV10-1; the D is unclear. The V gene's germline CDR1 is WNHNN and CDR2 SYGVQD (reference sequence). The CDR3 loop spans 10 amino acids. Trimming cost V 5 bases and J 12 bases, with 10 bases left between them. The CDR3 DNA is TGCGCCAGCAGTCCACTAGCGGACACCTTC. This sequence encodes CASSPLADTF.

The V call is TRBV2, the J call TRBJ2-7; D gene ambiguous. The CDR3 is 12 residues long. CDR1 and CDR2 from the germline V gene are SNHLY and FYNNEI. V was cut by 6 bases and J by 7 bases, with 13 bases left in between. CDR3 region: CASSLPRLEQYF. The CDR3 region has the DNA TGTGCCAGCAGCTTACCCCGGCTTGAGCAGTACTTC.

At least ten counts were recorded for this clonotype. The chain has TRBV7-8 and TRBJ1-2; tentatively, D is TRBD1 (6 bases). The CDR3 has 16 residues. CDR1 and CDR2 (germline): SGHVS, FQNEAQ. Trimming shortened V by 5 bases and J by 4 bases, and 20 bases separated the two germline ends. The CDR3 sequence: CASSTPRGAGGYGYTF. The DNA of the CDR3 is TGTGCCAGCAGCACCCCAAGGGGGGCCGGGGGCTATGGCTACACCTTC.

Ten or more counts support this clonotype. The J gene is TRBJ1-4, the V gene TRBV7-2; the D gene is possibly TRBD1 (6 bases). The CDR3 is 15 residues long. V gave up 1 base and J gave up 8 bases, with 14 bases separating them. CDR1 is SGHTA, CDR2 FQGNSA, per germline. The CDR3 region has the DNA TGTGCCAGCAGCTTAGGATACAGGGAAAGAGAAAAACTGTTTTTT. Translated, it gives CASSLGYREREKLFF. Full variable domain (missing parts from reference TRBV7-2 and TRBJ1-4): GAGVSQSPSNKVTEKGKDVELRCDPISGHTALYWYRQSLGQGLEFLIYFQGNSAPDKSGLPSDRFSAERTGGSVSTLTIQRTQQEDSAVYLCASSLGYREREKLFFGSGTQLSVL.

There are many counts of this clonotype. The V and J genes are TRBV10-3 and TRBJ1-4; TRBD1 might be the D (5 bases). The CDR3 spans 13 residues. The V end was cut by 6 bases, the J end by 0 bases, with 5 bases between. Germline assignment: CDR1 ENHRY and CDR2 SYGVKD. The CDR3 protein is CAIRDTTNEKLFF. The CDR3, as DNA: TGTGCCATCAGGGACACAACTAATGAAAAACTGTTTTTT.

This chain links TRBV10-3 with TRBJ2-6, with 10 nucleotides matching TRBD2. In germline, CDR1 is ENHRY, CDR2 SYGVKD. This CDR3 has 10 amino acids. After removal of 10 bases from V and 15 bases from J, the junction contained 3 bases not matched to a gene. The DNA of the CDR3 is TGTGCCACCGGGACTAGCGACCTGACTTTC. Translated: CATGTSDLTF.

V is TRBV29-1 and J is TRBJ1-2; D is undetermined. V lost 8 bases to trimming and J lost 6 bases, with 16 bases between them. Germline CDR1 and CDR2: SQVTM and ANQGSEA. CDR3 length: 12 amino acids. CDR3 sequence (DNA): TGCAGCAGCCCTACAGTGGGTAATGGCTACACCTTC. Encoded protein: CSSPTVGNGYTF.

The V call is TRBV9, the J call TRBJ2-1, with unresolved D. The germline V and J ends were trimmed by 0 bases and 8 bases, with 18 bases remaining between them. The CDR3 extends over 16 amino acids. Per germline, CDR1 SGDLS and CDR2 YYNGEE. The CDR3 protein is CASSVVYGAATDEQFF. DNA of the CDR3: TGTGCCAGCAGCGTAGTGTATGGTGCTGCGACGGATGAGCAGTTCTTC.